The clone carrying this T cell receptor beta chain was detected ten times or more. What it binds is unknown. The data originate from a study of T cell repertoires in cytomegalovirus infection. Study context: Shared public TCR beta signatures pointed to both CMV infection and a matching HLA type. The study's findings and limits: Pooled public TCR beta family frequency picked out CMV carriers with the relevant HLA. HLA-C-restricted CMV-specific TCR beta clonotypes prevailed in the ex vivo response.

TCRdb recomputed calls from the reads with MiXCR, one row per CDR3 protein. The sample yields approximately 180,000 distinct CDR3 sequences, 9.5% seen once. Trimming removed 2 bases at V and 0 bases at J, with 12 bases between. Germline loops: CDR1 SEHNR, CDR2 FQNEAQ (reference sequence). This CDR3 has 16 residues. The specimen sequenced was PBMCs. The chain carries TRBV7-9 and TRBJ2-3, with D perhaps assigned TRBD1 or TRBD2 (6 bases each). This TCR was recovered from a human donor in good health (CMV status not recorded). Some clones in this sample may be carry-over from other donors' samples. CDR3 loop: CASSLPTGASTDTQYF. For the CDR3, the DNA is TGTGCCAGCAGCTTACCAACGGGGGCTAGCACAGATACGCAGTATTTT.